The rows below give T cell receptor beta chains drawn from one sample of a study of cytomegalovirus exposure and HLA in healthy donors. Produced via immunoSEQ multiplex PCR; TCRdb's table is partial and in-frame only. The sample records under 200,000 clones, over 70% being singletons. The specimen sequenced was PBMCs. The receptor source for this set is a man aged 30 to 45 in good health and CMV-seronegative. CDR3s include the opening cysteine and the closing phenylalanine or tryptophan. A D gene is named only where the DNA matches it firmly. Clone sizes are given selectively: once, few, many, or a class where the clone is expanded.

V,J,length,size,D,DNA,CDR3
TRBV19,TRBJ1-4,18,once,TRBD1,TGTGCCAGTTCTAAGATCCCTGCGAGGACAGGGCGGGCTGAAAAACTGTTTTTT,CASSKIPARTGRAEKLFF
TRBV30,TRBJ1-6,13,-,TRBD1,TGTGCCTGGGGGACAGGGAATCGGTCACCCCTCCACTTT,CAWGTGNRSPLHF
TRBV6-6,TRBJ2-5,12,-,-,TGTGCCAGCAGTCCGTACCAAGAGACCCAGTACTTC,CASSPYQETQYF
TRBV2,TRBJ2-7,13,-,-,TGTGCCAGCAGTGAAATCGACTTCTACGAGCAGTACTTC,CASSEIDFYEQYF
TRBV6-5,TRBJ2-3,16,-,TRBD1,TGTGCCAGCAGTTACTCGGACAGGGGGCTCACAGATACGCAGTATTTT,CASSYSDRGLTDTQYF
TRBV7-3,TRBJ1-2,15,few,-,TGTGCCAGCAGCTTAAAAGTTGCTGGCGGGAGTGGCTACACCTTC,CASSLKVAGGSGYTF
TRBV11-2,TRBJ1-2,16,-,TRBD1,TGTGCCAGCAGCTTAGTCCAGGGACAGGGGCCATATGGCTACACCTTC,CASSLVQGQGPYGYTF
TRBV7-6,TRBJ2-1,19,-,TRBD2,TGTGCCAGCAGCGCCCAAGGAGGACTAGCGGACAACATCTACAATGAGCAGTTCTTC,CASSAQGGLADNIYNEQFF
TRBV7-9,TRBJ2-3,16,-,-,TGTGCCAGCAGCTTACCCGGGGCAGGGGGGACAGATACGCAGTATTTT,CASSLPGAGGTDTQYF
TRBV15,TRBJ1-2,14,-,-,TGTGCCACCAGCAGAGATTTCGGGGATTATGGCTACACCTTC,CATSRDFGDYGYTF
TRBV29-1,TRBJ1-1,13,-,-,TGCAGCCTTACCAAGACAGGGAACACTGAAGCTTTCTTT,CSLTKTGNTEAFF
TRBV5-6,TRBJ2-2,13,-,-,TGTGCCAGCAGCTTGACAGGACCCGGGGAGCTGTTTTTT,CASSLTGPGELFF
TRBV7-9,TRBJ2-7,16,-,-,TGTGCCAGCAGCTTAGGGGTAGCGGAGAGCTCCTACGAGCAGTACTTC,CASSLGVAESSYEQYF
TRBV7-9,TRBJ2-1,14,-,TRBD2,TGTTCCAGCAGCCCCCTAGCGGGGGGAGACGAGCAGTTCTTC,CSSSPLAGGDEQFF
TRBV7-2,TRBJ1-1,13,-,-,TGTGCCAGCAGCTTACGGGGAAACACTGAAGCTTTCTTT,CASSLRGNTEAFF
TRBV7-3,TRBJ2-2,15,-,-,TGTGCCAGCAGCTTAACTGGCCGGGACACCGGGGAGCTGTTTTTT,CASSLTGRDTGELFF
TRBV9,TRBJ2-1,17,-,TRBD2,TGTGCCAGCAGCGCTTCGGGGACTAGCGGGCCTTACAATGAGCAGTTCTTC,CASSASGTSGPYNEQFF
TRBV5-8,TRBJ2-5,13,-,-,TGTGCCAGCAGCTTGGAAGAGGCGGAGACCCAGTACTTC,CASSLEEAETQYF
TRBV7-3,TRBJ1-4,15,-,TRBD1,TGTGCCAGCAGCCGGGGACAGGGGGCGGAAGAAAAACTGTTTTTT,CASSRGQGAEEKLFF
TRBV18,TRBJ1-2,15,-,TRBD1,TGTGCCAGCTCACCACCGAACAGGGGGCCGTATGGCTACACCTTC,CASSPPNRGPYGYTF
TRBV5-4,TRBJ2-7,15,-,TRBD1,TGTGCCAGCAGCCCATCGACAGGGGAAAGAGACGAGCAGTACTTC,CASSPSTGERDEQYF
TRBV29-1,TRBJ1-2,12,few,-,TGCAGCGCCGACAGAGAAGAAATGAGCTACACCTTC,CSADREEMSYTF
TRBV7-8,TRBJ2-5,13,-,-,TGTGCCAGCAGCTTGGCAGGGATAGAGACCCAGTACTTC,CASSLAGIETQYF
TRBV9,TRBJ2-6,13,-,-,TGTGCCAGTACGGGCTCTGGGGCCAACGTCCTGACTTTC,CASTGSGANVLTF
TRBV2,TRBJ1-1,17,-,-,TGTGCCAGCAGTGAAGGTAGTCAGGCAACAGGAAACACTGAAGCTTTCTTT,CASSEGSQATGNTEAFF
TRBV5-1,TRBJ1-1,14,-,-,TGCGCCAGCAGGGGAGGAGATGAGGGGACTGAAGCTTTCTTT,CASRGGDEGTEAFF
TRBV28,TRBJ2-6,18,once,-,TGTGCCAGCAGTCTCCCTCAGGGCAGTTGGTCTGGGGCCAACGTCCTGACTTTC,CASSLPQGSWSGANVLTF
TRBV7-6,TRBJ1-1,15,-,-,TGTGCCAGCAGCTTCTTAAAGTCAGGGGCCACTGAAGCTTTCTTT,CASSFLKSGATEAFF
TRBV5-5,TRBJ2-1,15,-,TRBD1,TGTGCCAGCAGCCCCGGGACAGGGGGCTACAATGAGCAGTTCTTC,CASSPGTGGYNEQFF
TRBV5-6,TRBJ2-1,13,-,-,TGTGCCAGCAGCTTGGTGCAGAACAATGAGCAGTTCTTC,CASSLVQNNEQFF
TRBV5-6,TRBJ1-2,16,-,-,TGTGCCAGCAGCTTTGTAGCGGGGGCTCTTAACTATGGCTACACCTTC,CASSFVAGALNYGYTF
TRBV9,TRBJ1-3,14,-,-,TGTGCCAGCAGCGGAAGAGGCTCTGGAAACACCATATATTTT,CASSGRGSGNTIYF
TRBV11-3,TRBJ2-1,14,-,TRBD2,TGTGCCAGCAGTTCCCCTGGGACTACCAATGAGCAGTTCTTC,CASSSPGTTNEQFF
TRBV10-3,TRBJ1-2,14,few,-,TGTGCCATCCACATGGGTGAGGTTAACTATGGCTACACCTTC,CAIHMGEVNYGYTF
TRBV15,TRBJ1-3,16,-,-,TGTGCCACCAGCAGCCGACAGGCGACCTCTGGAAACACCATATATTTT,CATSSRQATSGNTIYF
TRBV10-3,TRBJ2-7,14,-,-,TGTGCCTCCGGGGTAGACTTAGCGGCCTACGAGCAGTACTTC,CASGVDLAAYEQYF
TRBV6-7,TRBJ2-7,15,-,TRBD1,TGTGCCAGCAGTTATCGACAGGGGGCAGGCTACGAGCAGTACTTC,CASSYRQGAGYEQYF
TRBV5-1,TRBJ2-1,15,-,TRBD1,TGCGCCAGCAGCTTGACAGGGGGTAGTGGGGATGAGCAGTTCTTC,CASSLTGGSGDEQFF
TRBV7-9,TRBJ1-3,18,-,-,TGTGCCAGCAGCCTACCCTGGGGGGTGGGCAGCTCTGGAAACACCATATATTTT,CASSLPWGVGSSGNTIYF
TRBV5-8,TRBJ1-6,15,-,-,TGTGCCAGCAGCCCCCTTGGGCAGATGAATTCACCCCTCCACTTT,CASSPLGQMNSPLHF
TRBV18,TRBJ2-1,15,-,TRBD1,TGTGCCAGCTCACCGGGGACAGGGACTTACAATGAGCAGTTCTTC,CASSPGTGTYNEQFF
TRBV6-6,TRBJ2-7,16,-,-,TGTGCCAGCAGTTACTCCGGCCCCCAGGTCCTCTACGAGCAGTACTTC,CASSYSGPQVLYEQYF
TRBV28,TRBJ2-3,14,-,-,TGTGCCAGCACGGTGGGCGGGATATCAGATACGCAGTATTTT,CASTVGGISDTQYF
TRBV5-6,TRBJ2-2,13,-,TRBD1,TGTGCCAGCAGCTTACAGGGGACCGGGGAGCTGTTTTTT,CASSLQGTGELFF
TRBV2,TRBJ2-7,16,-,TRBD1,TGTGCCAGCAGTAACCCGGACAGGACGATATCCTACGAGCAGTACTTC,CASSNPDRTISYEQYF
TRBV19,TRBJ1-2,14,-,TRBD1,TGTGCCAGTAGTACTTCCGGGACAGGGTTCGGCTACACCTTC,CASSTSGTGFGYTF
TRBV7-9,TRBJ2-1,16,once,-,TGTGCCAGCAGCTTACTCGGGACTCTCTCCTACAATGAGCAGTTCTTC,CASSLLGTLSYNEQFF
TRBV7-2,TRBJ1-6,16,-,-,TGTGCCAGCAGCTTACGGGGGGCTGGTGGTAATTCACCCCTCCACTTT,CASSLRGAGGNSPLHF
TRBV18,TRBJ1-2,16,-,-,TGTGCCAGCTCACCGGGTCGGGATGACTTTAGCTATGGCTACACCTTC,CASSPGRDDFSYGYTF
TRBV29-1,TRBJ2-3,14,-,TRBD1,TGCAGCGTTGGGACAGGGGCGTTCACAGATACGCAGTATTTT,CSVGTGAFTDTQYF
TRBV28,TRBJ1-2,14,-,-,TGTGCCAGCAGGACCCCAGGGGAGAACTATGGCTACACCTTC,CASRTPGENYGYTF
TRBV28,TRBJ2-5,17,-,TRBD2,TGTGCCAGCGGGTCTGTGGAAGCGGGAGGTTTTGGCGAGACCCAGTACTTC,CASGSVEAGGFGETQYF
TRBV30,TRBJ1-2,13,-,-,TGTGCCTGGAGTGTAACGAGGAGCTATGGCTACACCTTC,CAWSVTRSYGYTF